This TCR beta chain was retrieved from a study of T cell clones after liver transplantation. Broader study findings: A larger donor-reactive than third-party decline suggested partial antigen-specific deletion. Migration into the graft, not deletion, may explain lost graft donor-reactive T cells.

Measured with immunoSEQ multiplex PCR; TCRdb has only the in-frame clones, and not every one. The sample lists 20,000 to 30,000 clones; 69% were seen once. This CDR3 contains 15 residues. CDR1 is MNHNS, CDR2 SASEGT, per germline. V gave up 2 bases and J gave up 3 bases; unmatched junction bases: 5. In its sample, this clone was seen a few times. Its antigen is still unknown. The J gene is TRBJ2-7, the V gene TRBV6-1; 9 nucleotides align to TRBD2. This receptor was taken from a human donor who received a liver transplant. The sample here was CD4+ T cells from blood, taken before liver transplant. CDR3 bases: TGTGCCAGCAGTGAACAGACTAGCGGTATCTACGAGCAGTACTTC. Its translation is CASSEQTSGIYEQYF.